The sequence of this T cell receptor beta chain was determined in a study of T cell repertoires in cytomegalovirus infection. Across the study: In public TCR beta signatures, there were indications of both CMV infection and matching HLA type. Points from the study as a whole: Carriers of CMV and the relevant HLA type were discriminated by public TCR beta frequency. HLA-C-restricted CMV clonotypes gave the most frequent clonotype in two of eight donors.

The table lists this clonotype with many counts. Its antigen is currently unknown. TCRdb re-derived calls from the reads in MiXCR, one entry per CDR3 protein. The table has hundreds of thousands of distinct CDR3 sequences, 9.5% seen once. V dropped 7 bases and J dropped 1; count of bases not matched to a gene: 4. The CDR3 loop spans 14 amino acids. The chain links TRBV12-3 or TRBV12-4 to TRBJ2-5, with 9 bases identical to TRBD2. The sequence was obtained from a human donor in good health (CMV status not recorded). Some clones in this sample may be carry-over from other donors' samples. Sequenced: PBMCs. CDR3 sequence: CASTYSGGQETQYF. In DNA, the CDR3 is TGTGCCAGCACCTATAGCGGGGGCCAAGAGACCCAGTACTTC.